This T cell receptor beta chain stems from a study of CD4+ T cells in melanoma. Study-level results: A reported correlation linked neoantigen-specific CD4+ T cells to CD8+, macrophage and B cell function. In melanoma, neoantigen-specific CD4+ T cells reportedly differed in differentiation state.

Comments on this clone: Its target is unknown.

The CDR3 sequence is 16 residues long. Germline V CDR1 and CDR2: SGHTA, FQGNSA. V was pared by 6 bases and J by 0 bases, with 7 bases of the junction left unmatched. Clones were sequenced by immunoSEQ multiplex PCR, and TCRdb holds only the in-frame ones, with some missing. The data show about 15,000 clones, roughly 66% seen once. The specimen was cells from a culture (not recorded whether cultured in vitro). This chain connects TRBV7-2 to TRBJ2-1; 8 positions agree with TRBD2. This TCR was recovered from a human donor with melanoma. The CDR3 DNA sequence: TGTGCCAGCAGATACGGAGCGGGGGACTCCTACAATGAGCAGTTCTTC. Translated, it gives CASRYGAGDSYNEQFF.